The following is a T cell receptor beta chain sequence with its context. Its antigen is unknown. One junction end does not reproduce the germline sequence, and a read error may be involved. This sample stems from a study of cytomegalovirus exposure and HLA in healthy donors. Unrecorded immune exposure was likely among donors, who were nominally healthy when sampled. Primers included in the PCR were 60 Vbeta and 13 Jbeta primers. Generated by immunoSEQ multiplex PCR, the TCRdb table keeps only in-frame clones and is missing some. The table lists 300,000 or so clones, approximately 84% of them singletons. This CDR3 region has 14 residues. The germline V gene encodes CDR1 SGHAT and CDR2 FQDESV (reference sequence). General study points: For most subjects, TCR beta sequences were reported to predict HLA-A and HLA-B alleles with accuracy.

The sequenced sample was PBMCs. The J gene is TRBJ2-7, the V gene TRBV11-1, with D possibly TRBD1 on 6 matching bases. This receptor was obtained from a woman aged 40 to 50 in good health and CMV-seropositive. The CDR3: CASSLRTAAYVQYF. CDR3 in DNA: TGTGCCAGCAGCTTAAGGACAGCCGCCTACGTGCAGTACTTC.